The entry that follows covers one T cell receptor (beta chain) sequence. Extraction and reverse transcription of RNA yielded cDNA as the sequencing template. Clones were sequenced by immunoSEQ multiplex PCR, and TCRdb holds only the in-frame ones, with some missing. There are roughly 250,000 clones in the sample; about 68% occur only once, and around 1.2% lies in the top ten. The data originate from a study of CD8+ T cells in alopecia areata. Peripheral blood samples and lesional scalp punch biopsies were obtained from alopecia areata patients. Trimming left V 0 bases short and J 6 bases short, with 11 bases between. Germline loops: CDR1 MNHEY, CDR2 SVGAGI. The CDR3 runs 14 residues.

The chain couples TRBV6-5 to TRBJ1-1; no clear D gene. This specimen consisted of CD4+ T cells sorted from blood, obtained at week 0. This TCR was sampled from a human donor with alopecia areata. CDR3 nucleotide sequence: TGTGCCAGCAGTTACTCAGGAGGACGTCCTGAAGCTTTCTTT. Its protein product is CASSYSGGRPEAFF.